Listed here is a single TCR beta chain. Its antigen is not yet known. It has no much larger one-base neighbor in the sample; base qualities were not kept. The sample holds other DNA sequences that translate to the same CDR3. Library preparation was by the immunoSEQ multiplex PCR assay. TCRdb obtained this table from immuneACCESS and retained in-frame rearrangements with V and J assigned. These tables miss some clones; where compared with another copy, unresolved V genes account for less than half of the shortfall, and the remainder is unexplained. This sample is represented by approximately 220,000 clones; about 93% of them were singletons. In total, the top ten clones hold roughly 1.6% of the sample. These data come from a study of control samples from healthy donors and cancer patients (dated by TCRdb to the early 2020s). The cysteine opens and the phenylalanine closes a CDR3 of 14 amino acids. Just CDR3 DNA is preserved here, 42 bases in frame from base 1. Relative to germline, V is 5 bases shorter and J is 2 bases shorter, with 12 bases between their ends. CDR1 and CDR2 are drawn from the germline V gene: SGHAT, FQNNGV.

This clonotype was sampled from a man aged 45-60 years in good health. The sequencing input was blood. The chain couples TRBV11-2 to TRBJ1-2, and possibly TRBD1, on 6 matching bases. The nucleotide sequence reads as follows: TGTGCCAGCAGCATCACAGGGAGCAACTATGGCTACACCTTC. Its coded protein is CASSITGSNYGYTF.